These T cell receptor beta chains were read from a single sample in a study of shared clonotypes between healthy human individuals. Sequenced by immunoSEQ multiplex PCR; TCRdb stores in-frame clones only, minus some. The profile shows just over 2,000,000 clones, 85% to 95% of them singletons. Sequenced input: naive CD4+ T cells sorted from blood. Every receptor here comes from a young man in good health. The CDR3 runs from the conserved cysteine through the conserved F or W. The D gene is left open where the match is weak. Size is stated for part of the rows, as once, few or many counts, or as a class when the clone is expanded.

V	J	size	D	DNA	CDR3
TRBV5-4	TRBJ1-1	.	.	TGTGCCAGCAGCTTGTTTGGATTCACTGAAGCTTTCTTT	CASSLFGFTEAFF
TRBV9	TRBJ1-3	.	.	TGTGCCAGCAGCGTAGAGGGCAGCTTCTCTGGAAACACCATATATTTT	CASSVEGSFSGNTIYF
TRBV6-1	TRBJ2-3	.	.	TGTGCCAGCAGTGTGAACCCCCTAGGTCTAGATACGCAGTATTTT	CASSVNPLGLDTQYF
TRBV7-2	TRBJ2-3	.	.	TGTGCCAGCAGTGGAATGCTTGGCACAGATACGCAGTATTTT	CASSGMLGTDTQYF
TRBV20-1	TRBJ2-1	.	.	TGCAGTGCTAGTCCCTACAATGAGCAGTTCTTC	CSASPYNEQFF
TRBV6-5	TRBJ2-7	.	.	TGTGCCAGCAGTTACTCAGTTTCTTCCTACGAGCAGTACTTC	CASSYSVSSYEQYF
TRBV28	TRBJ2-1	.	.	TGTGCCAGCAGTGCCTTCACTTACAATGAGCAGTTCTTC	CASSAFTYNEQFF
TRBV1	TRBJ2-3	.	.	TGCACCAGCAGCCACGCCGCACTCCCCGGGACTAGCGGGAGTACAGATACGCAGTATTTT	CTSSHAALPGTSGSTDTQYF
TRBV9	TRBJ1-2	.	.	TGTGCCAGCAGCGTAACAGGGAACTATGGCTACACCTTC	CASSVTGNYGYTF
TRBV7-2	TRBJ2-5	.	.	TGTGCCAGCAGCCTGACAGGTCTCCAAGAGACCCAGTACTTC	CASSLTGLQETQYF
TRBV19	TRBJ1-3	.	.	TGTGCCAGTAGTATCGGGTTCGGAAACACCATATATTTT	CASSIGFGNTIYF
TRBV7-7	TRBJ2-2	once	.	TGTGCTAGCAGCCTAAAGAACACCGGGGAGCTGTTTTTT	CASSLKNTGELFF
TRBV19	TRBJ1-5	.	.	TGTGCCAGTAGTGTCAGTAGCAATCAGCCCCAGCATTTT	CASSVSSNQPQHF
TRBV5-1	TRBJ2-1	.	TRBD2	TGCGCCAGCACTCTACTAGCGGCGTCCTACAATGAGCAGTTCTTC	CASTLLAASYNEQFF
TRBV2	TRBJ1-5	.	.	TGTGCCAGCAGTGGGGGGGGTCAGCCCCAGCATTTT	CASSGGGQPQHF
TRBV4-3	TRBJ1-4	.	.	TGCGCCAGCAGCCAAGTGGGGGCGTGGGGTGAAAAACTGTTTTTT	CASSQVGAWGEKLFF
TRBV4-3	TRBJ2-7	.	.	TGCGCCAGCAGCCAAGACCAGGCAGGGGTTGGCGAGCAGTACTTC	CASSQDQAGVGEQYF
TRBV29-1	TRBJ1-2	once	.	TGCAGCGTTGAAGCGGCGCCAGGGGATGGCTACACCTTC	CSVEAAPGDGYTF
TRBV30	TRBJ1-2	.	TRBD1	TGTGCCTGGGGTCTACAGGGGGAGGGCTACACCTTC	CAWGLQGEGYTF
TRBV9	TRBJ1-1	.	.	TGTGCCAGCAGCGTAGTAGCGGGAAGTGCTGAAGCTTTCTTT	CASSVVAGSAEAFF
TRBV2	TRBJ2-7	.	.	TGTGCCAGCAGTACAGGGTTATTGGACGGCTACGAGCAGTACTTC	CASSTGLLDGYEQYF
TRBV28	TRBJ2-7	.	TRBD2	TGTGCCAGCAAAAATAGCGGGGGCTGGTACGAGCAGTACTTC	CASKNSGGWYEQYF
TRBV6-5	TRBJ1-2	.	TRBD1	TGTGCCAGCAGTAAAGGGGACAGGGGAAATGGCTACACCTTC	CASSKGDRGNGYTF
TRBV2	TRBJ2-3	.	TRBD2	TGTGCCAGCAGTGCGGAGCGGGGGGGACATTTT	CASSAERGGHF
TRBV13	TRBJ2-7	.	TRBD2	TGTGCCAGCAGCTTAGGAGGGACTAGCGGGGGGTACGAGCAGTACTTC	CASSLGGTSGGYEQYF
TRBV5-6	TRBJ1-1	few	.	TGTGCCAGCAGCTTGGACGTGAACACTGAAGCTTTCTTT	CASSLDVNTEAFF
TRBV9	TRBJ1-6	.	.	TGTGCCAGCAGCGTAACTGACTCCTATAATTCACCCCTCCACTTT	CASSVTDSYNSPLHF
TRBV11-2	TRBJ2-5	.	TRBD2	TGTGCCAGCAGCCTAGGGGCTAGCGGGATTCAAGAGACCCAGTACTTC	CASSLGASGIQETQYF
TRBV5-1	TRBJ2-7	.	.	TGCGCCAGCAGCTTGGACCATGGTTCCTACGAGCAGTACTTC	CASSLDHGSYEQYF
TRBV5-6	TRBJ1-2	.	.	TGTGCCAGCAGCCACGATCGGGCGGCGTATGGCTACACCTTC	CASSHDRAAYGYTF
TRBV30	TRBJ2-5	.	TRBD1	TGTGCCTGGAGGCCTACAGGGGGCGGAGAGACCCAGTACTTC	CAWRPTGGGETQYF
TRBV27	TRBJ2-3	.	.	TGTGCCAGCAGTCAAACTAGCAGTACAGATACGCAGTATTTT	CASSQTSSTDTQYF
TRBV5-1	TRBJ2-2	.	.	TGCGCCAGCAGCTTGGAGGGTCCCGGGGAGCTGTTTTTT	CASSLEGPGELFF
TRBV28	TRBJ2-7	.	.	TGTGCCAGCAGTGTGACATGGGGCAACTACGAGCAGTACTTC	CASSVTWGNYEQYF
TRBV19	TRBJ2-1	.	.	TGTGCCAGTAGTACTCACAGGGTCTCCTACAATGAGCAGTTCTTC	CASSTHRVSYNEQFF
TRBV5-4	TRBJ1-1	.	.	TGTGCCAGCAGCTGGGGTGGACGGAGGACTGAAGCTTTCTTT	CASSWGGRRTEAFF
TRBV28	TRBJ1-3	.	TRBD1	TGTGCAGCGGGAGACAGGGGGCTCGGGTCTGGAAACACCATATATTTT	CAAGDRGLGSGNTIYF